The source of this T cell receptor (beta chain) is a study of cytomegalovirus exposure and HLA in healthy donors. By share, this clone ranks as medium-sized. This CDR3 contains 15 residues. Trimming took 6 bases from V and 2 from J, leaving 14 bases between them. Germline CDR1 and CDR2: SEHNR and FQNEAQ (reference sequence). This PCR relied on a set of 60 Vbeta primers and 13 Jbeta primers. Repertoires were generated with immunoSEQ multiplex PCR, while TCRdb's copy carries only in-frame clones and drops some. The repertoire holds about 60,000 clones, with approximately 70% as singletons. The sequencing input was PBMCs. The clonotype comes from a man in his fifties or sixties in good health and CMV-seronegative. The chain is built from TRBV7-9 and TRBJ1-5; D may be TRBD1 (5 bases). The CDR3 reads CASREGKGGNQPQHF. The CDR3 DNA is TGTGCCAGCAGGGAGGGGAAAGGTGGCAATCAGCCCCAGCATTTT.